This T cell receptor (beta chain) is from a study of T cells in localized non-small cell lung cancer. Study-level findings and limits: Only one tumor region was sequenced, so heterogeneity remains possible. Uninvolved adjacent lung had higher T cell clonality than tumor and all other tissues. Turning up in adjacent lung were a median around 50 of the top 100 tumor clones. Elevated blood T cell density was associated with longer overall survival.

Between the trimmed V and J ends, which lost 6 bases and 6 bases, there was a span of 17 bases. In germline, CDR1 is WSHSY, CDR2 SAAADI. The CDR3 is made up of 15 amino acids. The protocol was immunoSEQ multiplex PCR, while the TCRdb copy is restricted to in-frame clones and leaves out a portion. The table lists around 92,000 clones, roughly 93% of them singletons. Regarding this clone: Antigen unknown.

This clonotype originated in a woman aged 35-70 years with stage II squamous cell lung carcinoma. V and J are TRBV10-2 and TRBJ1-4; tentative D call: TRBD1 (5 bases). Source: PBMCs, taken before any cancer treatment. The CDR3 protein is CASRAGSRRYEKLFF. The DNA for the CDR3 is TGCGCCAGCAGGGCAGGGTCGCGACGGTATGAAAAACTGTTTTTT.